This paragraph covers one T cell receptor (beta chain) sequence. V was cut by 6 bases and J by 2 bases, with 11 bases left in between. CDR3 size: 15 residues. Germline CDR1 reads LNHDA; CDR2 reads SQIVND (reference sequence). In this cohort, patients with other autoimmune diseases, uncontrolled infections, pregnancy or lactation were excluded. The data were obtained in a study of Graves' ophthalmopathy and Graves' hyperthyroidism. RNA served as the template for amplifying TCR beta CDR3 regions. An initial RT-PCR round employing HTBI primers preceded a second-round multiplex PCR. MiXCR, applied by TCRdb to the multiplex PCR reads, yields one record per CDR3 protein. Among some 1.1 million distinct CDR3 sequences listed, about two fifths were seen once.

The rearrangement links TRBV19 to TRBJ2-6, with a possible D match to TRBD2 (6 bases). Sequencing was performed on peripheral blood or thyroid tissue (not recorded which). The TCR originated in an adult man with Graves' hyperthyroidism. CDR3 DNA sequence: TGTGCCAGTAGGGCTCGGGGGACTGGGGCCAACGTCCTGACTTTC. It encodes CASRARGTGANVLTF.